This TCR beta chain derives from a study of blood T cell repertoires in COVID-19. This study enrolled people aged roughly 18 to 100 from about two dozen US geographic areas. Germline loops: CDR1 SGHNT, CDR2 YYREEE (reference sequence). V was clipped by 0 bases and J by 8 bases; unmatched bases: 1. This CDR3 comprises 13 residues. Original methodology: Reference gene primer amplification in the assay estimated nucleated cell counts. Assay used: immunoSEQ multiplex PCR; TCRdb lists only in-frame clones, some missing. Clone size and the V and J calls come from that table; the DNA yielded D and trimming. Among more than 350,000 clones listed, about 88% were seen once.

The chain couples TRBV5-4 to TRBJ1-4, with 7 bases identical to TRBD1. The receptor was derived from a woman in her late teens or twenties who had been exposed to COVID-19. The specimen sequenced was PBMCs or T cells enriched from blood (not recorded which). CDR3 nucleotide sequence: TGTGCCAGCAGCTTGGCAGGGGGAGAAAAACTGTTTTTT. This translates into CASSLAGGEKLFF.